The 26 T cell receptor beta chains below were found in one sample sequenced in a study of blood T cell repertoires in COVID-19. Measured with immunoSEQ multiplex PCR; TCRdb has only the in-frame clones, and not every one. The sample records 200,000 to 300,000 clones, roughly 86% being singletons. The source material was peripheral blood. Source of these receptors: a woman aged 60-70 years who had recovered from COVID-19.

This clone was observed a single time. The gene calls are TRBV4-1 and TRBJ2-1; D gene unclear. The CDR3 runs to 14 residues. Trimming left V 0 bases short and J 3 bases short, with 6 bases between. Germline V gene sequence: CDR1 MGHRA, CDR2 YSYEKL. This CDR3 is CASSQEPGYNEQFF. The CDR3 DNA is TGCGCCAGCAGCCAAGAGCCCGGCTACAATGAGCAGTTCTTC.

The V and J genes are TRBV5-1 and TRBJ2-2; D possibly corresponds to TRBD2 (7 bases). The CDR3 loop spans 16 amino acids. Between the trimmed V and J ends, which lost 6 bases and 4 bases, there was a span of 19 bases. Germline V gives CDR1 SGHRS, CDR2 YFSETQ. The CDR3 spells CASTGLGGRGTGELFF. CDR3 DNA: TGCGCCAGCACCGGACTGGGGGGGCGCGGCACCGGGGAGCTGTTTTTT. Variable domain in full (rest from reference TRBV5-1 and TRBJ2-2): KAGVTQTPRYLIKTRGQQVTLSCSPISGHRSVSWYQQTPGQGLQFLFEYFSETQRNKGNFPGRFSGRQFSNSRSEMNVSTLELGDSALYLCASTGLGGRGTGELFFGEGSRLTVL.

V gene TRBV7-9 combines with J gene TRBJ2-3; 7 bases fit TRBD2. The germline V gene has CDR1 SEHNR and CDR2 FQNEAQ (reference sequence). The CDR3 consists of 14 residues. V was clipped by 4 bases and J by 2 bases; unmatched bases: 3. The CDR3 DNA reads TGTGCCAGCAGCTGGGGAGGGGCCACAGATACGCAGTATTTT. Amino acids: CASSWGGATDTQYF. Supplemented by reference TRBV7-9 and TRBJ2-3, the full variable domain reads DTGVSQNPRHKITKRGQNVTFRCDPISEHNRLYWYRQTLGQGPEFLTYFQNEAQLEKSRLLSDRFSAERPKGSFSTLEIQRTEQGDSAMYLCASSWGGATDTQYFGPGTRLTVL.

The chain recombines TRBV18 with TRBJ2-7, with TRBD1 matching 10 bases. The CDR3 is made up of 16 amino acids. Per the germline V gene, CDR1 is KGHSH and CDR2 is LQKENI. The V gene end was trimmed by 0 bases and the J gene end by 4 bases; junction bases not matched to a gene: 6. CDR3: CASSPPVTGGGYEQYF. The CDR3, as DNA: TGTGCCAGCTCACCACCGGTGACAGGGGGCGGTTACGAGCAGTACTTC.

The genes are TRBV5-6 and TRBJ2-7, with TRBD1 matching over 9 bases. From germline, CDR1 is SGHDT and CDR2 YYEEEE. The CDR3 has 14 amino acids. Trimming took 4 bases from V and 6 from J; bases not matched to a gene: 8. The CDR3 here is CASSLSGTGSEQYF. The CDR3 region has the DNA TGTGCCAGCAGCCTCAGCGGGACAGGGAGCGAGCAGTACTTC. Using reference TRBV5-6 and TRBJ2-7 for the parts outside the CDR3, the full variable domain is DAGVTQSPTHLIKTRGQQVTLRCSPKSGHDTVSWYQQALGQGPQFIFQYYEEEERQRGNFPDRFSGHQFPNYSSELNVNALLLGDSALYLCASSLSGTGSEQYFGPGTRLTVT.

This chain connects TRBV2 to TRBJ2-4, with D unclear. The CDR3 is 16 residues long. With 2 bases removed from V and 0 bases from J, the gap between germline ends came to 11 bases. CDR1 and CDR2 from the germline V gene are SNHLY and FYNNEI. In DNA, the CDR3 is TGTGCCAGCAGTGAACTGGCTCTCCTAGCCAAAAACATTCAGTACTTC. Its protein is CASSELALLAKNIQYF.

CDR3 sequence: CASSVQGGIPYEQYF. CDR3 in DNA: TGTGCCAGCAGCGTACAGGGGGGAATCCCCTACGAGCAGTACTTC. V usage is TRBV9 and J usage is TRBJ2-7; D possibly corresponds to TRBD1 (7 bases). Germline V gene data show CDR1 as SGDLS and CDR2 as YYNGEE. The CDR3 has 15 residues. Trimming took off 1 base at V and 2 bases at J, with 13 bases between the two ends.

The chain carries TRBV7-2 and TRBJ1-3, with a weak D call TRBD1 (6 bases). V dropped 5 bases and J dropped 2 bases, with 10 bases sitting between them. The CDR3 loop spans 14 amino acids. CDR1 SGHTA and CDR2 FQGNSA come from the germline V gene. The DNA for the CDR3 is TGTGCCAGCAGCGTTGGACAGACTGGAAACACCATATATTTT. It specifies CASSVGQTGNTIYF.

The chain recombines TRBV27 with TRBJ2-2; D ambiguous. The V gene's germline CDR1 is MNHEY and CDR2 SMNVEV (reference sequence). Between the trimmed V and J ends, which lost 8 bases and 4 bases, there was a span of 5 bases. The CDR3 spans 11 residues. The CDR3 region has the DNA TGTGCCAGCCGGTCCACCGGGGAGCTGTTTTTT. Translated: CASRSTGELFF.

The rearrangement joins TRBV6-4 to TRBJ2-5, with 7 bases matching TRBD2. Germline V lookup: CDR1 MRHNA, CDR2 SNTAGT. With 4 bases clipped from V and 1 base from J, the junction kept 6 bases outside the gene matches. The CDR3 extends over 15 amino acids. The CDR3, as DNA: TGTGCCAGCAGTGCCCTGGGACTACCCCAAGAGACCCAGTACTTC. Encoded protein: CASSALGLPQETQYF.

This chain joins TRBV18 and TRBJ2-5; D possibly corresponds to TRBD2 (6 bases). Per the germline V gene, CDR1 is KGHSH and CDR2 is LQKENI. With 2 bases removed from V and 5 bases from J, the gap between germline ends came to 15 bases. CDR3 size: 15 residues. CDR3 amino acids: CASSPAAGRLETQYF. The CDR3 DNA is TGTGCCAGCTCACCAGCCGCAGGGAGGCTTGAGACCCAGTACTTC. The variable domain in full, completed from reference TRBV18 and TRBJ2-5, reads NAGVMQNPRHLVRRRGQEARLRCSPMKGHSHVYWYRQLPEEGLKFMVYLQKENIIDESGMPKERFSAEFPKEGPSILRIQQVVRGDSAAYFCASSPAAGRLETQYFGPGTRLLVL.

This chain joins TRBV6-4 and TRBJ1-2; weak D call: TRBD1 (5 bases). This CDR3 is built from 13 residues. Trimming cost V 9 bases and J 3 bases, with 14 bases left between them. Per germline, CDR1 MRHNA and CDR2 SNTAGT. CDR3 region: CARDPRGDYGYTF. Written as DNA, the CDR3 is TGTGCCAGAGACCCGCGGGGGGACTATGGCTACACCTTC.

The chain joins TRBV5-8 to TRBJ2-7; TRBD1 agrees at 11 bases. This CDR3 is built from 16 residues. Unmatched junction bases numbered 6, after V lost 4 bases and J lost 0 bases. Per the germline V gene, CDR1 is SGHTS and CDR2 is YDEGEE. CDR3 loop: CASSQDRGPISYEQYF. The CDR3 region has the DNA TGTGCCAGCAGCCAGGACAGGGGGCCTATCTCCTACGAGCAGTACTTC.

This rearrangement joins TRBV5-6 to TRBJ2-3; D unresolved. With 4 bases removed from V and 5 bases from J, the gap between germline ends came to 8 bases. CDR3 length: 12 amino acids. Germline V CDR1 and CDR2: SGHDT, YYEEEE. The chain's CDR3 is CASSRGLDTQYF. DNA for the CDR3: TGTGCCAGCAGCCGAGGTTTAGATACGCAGTATTTT.

This chain connects TRBV2 to TRBJ2-5; 8 nucleotides match TRBD2. Per germline, CDR1 SNHLY and CDR2 FYNNEI. With V trimmed by 3 bases and J by 7 bases, 7 bases remained unmatched. CDR3 length: 14 residues. This CDR3 is CASSDARGEGTQYF. CDR3 coding DNA: TGTGCCAGCAGTGACGCGCGGGGGGAAGGGACCCAGTACTTC.

This clone has only one observation. CDR3 nucleotide sequence: TGTGCCAGCAGCTTGCCTAGCGCTGATACGCAGTATTTT. Amino acids: CASSLPSADTQYF. The chain links TRBV5-4 to TRBJ2-3; D is possibly TRBD2 (6 bases). Germline loops: CDR1 SGHNT, CDR2 YYREEE (reference sequence). This CDR3 contains 13 residues. V was pared by 1 base and J by 6 bases, with 9 bases between.

The gene calls are TRBV24-1 and TRBJ1-2, with D perhaps TRBD1 (6 bases). This CDR3 is 18 amino acids long. V dropped 4 bases and J dropped 0 bases, with 20 bases sitting between them. CDR1 is KGHDR, CDR2 SFDVKD, per germline. CDR3 DNA: TGTGCCACCAGTGACCAACATGGGACACGATTAGCTAACTATGGCTACACCTTC. Amino acid sequence: CATSDQHGTRLANYGYTF.

The V and J genes are TRBV28 and TRBJ1-6, with 7 positions matching TRBD1. Germline values: CDR1 MDHEN, CDR2 SYDVKM. V shed 5 bases and J 10 bases; nucleotides not matched to a gene: 8. This CDR3 spans 14 amino acids. Written as DNA, the CDR3 is TGTGCCAGCAGTAACCCGGGACAGACCTCACCCCTCCACTTT. Translating it yields CASSNPGQTSPLHF.

This clone has just one count. This chain uses TRBV9 with TRBJ1-4; D is unclear. Germline loops: CDR1 SGDLS, CDR2 YYNGEE. The V and J ends lost 0 bases and 4 bases respectively, with 10 bases between them. The CDR3 is 15 residues long. The CDR3 here is CASSVEIGDNEKLFF. In DNA, the CDR3 is TGTGCCAGCAGCGTAGAGATAGGAGATAATGAAAAACTGTTTTTT.

The V call is TRBV9, the J call TRBJ2-1, with 7 bases aligning to TRBD2. The CDR3 consists of 15 residues. CDR1 and CDR2 (germline): SGDLS, YYNGEE. V shed 4 bases and J 4 bases; nucleotides not matched to a gene: 8. Written as DNA, the CDR3 is TGTGCCAGCAGCCTCGGAAGGGAGGGATACAATGAGCAGTTCTTC. As protein: CASSLGREGYNEQFF.

Note on this clone: The same CDR3 also results from other DNA sequences found in this sample. The chain joins TRBV3-1 (or the pseudogene TRBV3-2) to TRBJ1-2, with 7 bases aligning to TRBD1. The germline gives CDR1 LGHDT, CDR2 YNNKEL (reference sequence). The CDR3 covers 15 residues. V gave up 4 bases and J gave up 0 bases; unmatched junction bases: 5. DNA for the CDR3: TGTGCCAGCAGCCCGAGGACAGGACCTAACTATGGCTACACCTTC. The encoded protein is CASSPRTGPNYGYTF.

V gene TRBV2 combines with J gene TRBJ2-3; 9 nucleotides match TRBD2. CDR3 length: 14 residues. Germline trimming cut 10 bases from V and 2 bases from J; bases unmatched to any gene: 7. Germline V gene data show CDR1 as SNHLY and CDR2 as FYNNEI. The CDR3 sequence is CATQTSGSTDTQYF. For the CDR3, the DNA is TGTGCCACTCAGACTAGCGGTTCCACAGATACGCAGTATTTT.

The V gene is TRBV19, the J gene TRBJ2-2; 7 bases match TRBD2. Germline V gives CDR1 LNHDA, CDR2 SQIVND (reference sequence). V lost 0 bases to trimming and J lost 5 bases; unmatched junction nucleotides: 6. The CDR3 extends over 16 amino acids. Written as DNA, the CDR3 is TGTGCCAGTAGTATAGAGGGAGGGGTTCAGACCGGGGAGCTGTTTTTT. Translated: CASSIEGGVQTGELFF.

V usage is TRBV4-1 and J usage is TRBJ2-7, with a tentative D call TRBD2 (6 bases). CDR3 length equals 20 residues. CDR1 and CDR2 from the germline V gene are MGHRA and YSYEKL. Between the trimmed V and J ends, which lost 1 base and 1 base, there was a span of 26 bases. The CDR3 sequence: CASSQGPFPTRGVSSYEQYF. CDR3 coding DNA: TGCGCCAGCAGCCAAGGTCCCTTCCCGACTAGGGGCGTGAGTTCCTACGAGCAGTACTTC.

The chain links TRBV5-1 to TRBJ2-5; weak D call: TRBD1 (7 bases). V lost 5 bases, J lost 2 bases, and 10 bases lay in between. CDR3 length: 13 residues. Germline assignment: CDR1 SGHRS and CDR2 YFSETQ. The chain's CDR3 is CASRRDSQETQYF. DNA of the CDR3: TGCGCCAGCAGGCGGGACAGTCAAGAGACCCAGTACTTC.

A remark on this clone: The sample holds other DNA sequences that translate to the same CDR3. The genes are TRBV7-9 and TRBJ1-5; unclear D gene. Trimming took off 5 bases at V and 1 base at J, with 6 bases between the two ends. CDR3 size: 13 residues. Per germline, CDR1 SEHNR and CDR2 FQNEAQ (reference sequence). CDR3 nucleotides: TGTGCCAGCAGCCCCTTGAGCAATCAGCCCCAGCATTTT. Translation gives CASSPLSNQPQHF. The full variable domain, its missing parts supplied by reference TRBV7-9 and TRBJ1-5, is DTGVSQNPRHKITKRGQNVTFRCDPISEHNRLYWYRQTLGQGPEFLTYFQNEAQLEKSRLLSDRFSAERPKGSFSTLEIQRTEQGDSAMYLCASSPLSNQPQHFGDGTRLSIL.